The clone carrying this T cell receptor beta chain came up many times. Criteria for exclusion of patients were uncontrolled infection, other autoimmune disease, pregnancy or lactation. What was amplified from RNA transcripts were TCR beta CDR3 regions. During a first-round RT-PCR of the TCR CDR3, the HTBI primer set was used. TCRdb independently ran MiXCR on the multiplex PCR reads; one entry per CDR3 protein. The sample holds about 59,000 distinct CDR3 sequences, approximately 53% seen once. This sample is drawn from a study of T cells in Graves' hyperthyroidism and ophthalmopathy. In the study overall: At initial diagnosis, before any treatment had begun, peripheral blood was obtained.

V lost 1 base and J lost 2, with 24 bases in between. Germline CDR1 DFQATT, CDR2 SNEGSKA (reference sequence). The CDR3 has 18 amino acids. The clonotype originates from a woman aged 60-75 years with Graves' ophthalmopathy. Input material: blood. The V gene is TRBV20-1, the J gene TRBJ2-7, with D tentatively TRBD2 (8 bases). The CDR3 bases are TGCAGTGCTAGAGTCAGGGGGGGGCAGCGGGGGTTCGCCTACGAGCAGTACTTC. Protein: CSARVRGGQRGFAYEQYF.